Each of the 32 T cell receptor beta chains below was sequenced from the same sample in a study of shared clonotypes between healthy human individuals. The table came from immunoSEQ multiplex PCR; TCRdb's copy has only in-frame clones and leaves some out. This sample has 800,000 to 1,200,000 clones, with around three quarters found just once. Sequencing was carried out using memory CD4+ T cells from PBMCs. The subset is: CD45RA-negative fraction. All receptors come from a man aged 18 to 35 in good health. Some clones in this sample may be carry-over from other donors' samples.

This clone was counted a single time. The chain couples TRBV18 to TRBJ1-3, with D maybe TRBD1 (5 bases). The V and J ends lost 0 bases and 6 bases respectively, with 15 bases between them. The CDR3 runs to 16 residues. Per the germline V gene, CDR1 is KGHSH and CDR2 is LQKENI. For the CDR3, the DNA is TGTGCCAGCTCACCACCGTCGGGACGGACGTTAAACACCATATATTTT. It encodes CASSPPSGRTLNTIYF.

This sequence joins TRBV15 and TRBJ1-5; D is undetermined. CDR1 LNHNV and CDR2 YYDKDF come from the germline V gene (reference sequence). Trimming cost V 0 bases and J 7 bases, with 10 bases left between them. The length of the CDR3 is 14 residues. The CDR3 reads CATSRDPGYQPQHF. The CDR3 DNA reads as TGTGCCACCAGCAGAGATCCGGGATACCAGCCCCAGCATTTT. The full variable domain, in which reference TRBV15 and TRBJ1-5 provide the parts outside the CDR3, is DAMVIQNPRYQVTQFGKPVTLSCSQTLNHNVMYWYQQKSSQAPKLLFHYYDKDFNNEADTPDNFQSRRPNTSFCFLDIRSPGLGDTAMYLCATSRDPGYQPQHFGDGTRLSIL.

The rearrangement joins TRBV6-7 to TRBJ1-1; no reliable D call. TRBV6-7 is marked as an open reading frame, function uncertain. The length of the CDR3 is 13 residues. The V end lost 2 bases, the J end lost 6 bases, and 10 bases lay between the germline ends. This CDR3 is CASSYGSCPEAFF. The CDR3 bases are TGTGCCAGCAGTTACGGAAGTTGCCCTGAAGCTTTCTTT.

This clone was found a few times. V usage is TRBV9 and J usage is TRBJ1-1; D not resolved. Germline loops: CDR1 SGDLS, CDR2 YYNGEE. The ends were cut back, 0 bases at V and 0 bases at J, with 6 bases in the middle. CDR3 length: 14 amino acids. The CDR3 DNA reads TGTGCCAGCAGCGTAGGTCAGATGAACACTGAAGCTTTCTTT. Translation gives CASSVGQMNTEAFF.

V and J are TRBV7-7 and TRBJ2-2; D not certain. With 5 bases removed from V and 6 bases from J, the gap between germline ends came to 10 bases. In germline, CDR1 is SSHAT, CDR2 FNYEAQ (reference sequence). The CDR3 runs to 13 residues. This chain's CDR3 is CASSTHPSGELFF. CDR3 coding DNA: TGTGCCAGCAGCACCCACCCCTCCGGGGAGCTGTTTTTT.

This chain links TRBV6-5 with TRBJ1-3; 7 nucleotides align to TRBD1. V was pared by 6 bases and J by 0 bases, with 5 bases of the junction left unmatched. Germline CDR1 is MNHEY and CDR2 is SVGAGI. CDR3 length: 15 residues. The CDR3 loop is CASRVTGSSGNTIYF. The DNA of the CDR3 is TGTGCCAGCAGAGTGACAGGGTCCTCTGGAAACACCATATATTTT.

The chain joins TRBV6-5 to TRBJ2-1, with D perhaps TRBD2 (6 bases). Germline values: CDR1 MNHEY, CDR2 SVGAGI. Trimming shortened V by 4 bases and J by 5 bases, and 15 bases separated the two germline ends. The CDR3 has 15 amino acids. The CDR3 is CASSSATSGDNEQFF. The CDR3, as DNA: TGTGCCAGCAGTTCAGCGACTAGTGGAGACAATGAGCAGTTCTTC.

J is TRBJ1-2 and V is TRBV6-5, with 7 bases aligning to TRBD1. The junction had 13 bases not matched to a gene; V was cut back by 8 bases and J by 4 bases. This CDR3 region has 15 residues. The germline V gene encodes CDR1 MNHEY and CDR2 SVGAGI. The DNA for the CDR3 is TGTGCCAGCGGCCCCCCCTCTACAGGGGTCTATGGCTACACCTTC. It encodes CASGPPSTGVYGYTF.

This clone was detected only once. J is TRBJ2-7 and V is TRBV7-6; D gene uncertain. This CDR3 has 14 amino acids. Trimming left V 1 base short and J 0 bases short, with 7 bases between. Germline V CDR1 and CDR2: SGHVS, FNYEAQ. The DNA for the CDR3 is TGTGCCAGCAGCTTAGGAGTCAGCTCCTACGAGCAGTACTTC. Protein sequence: CASSLGVSSYEQYF.

In this sample, this clone turned up once. This chain joins TRBV4-1 and TRBJ2-3, with 15 bases aligning to TRBD2. CDR3 size: 21 residues. Germline CDR1 MGHRA, CDR2 YSYEKL. V dropped 0 bases and J dropped 3; count of bases not matched to a gene: 13. CDR3 sequence reads: CASSQEPTGTSGRIGTDTQYF. The CDR3 DNA follows: TGCGCCAGCAGCCAAGAACCAACCGGGACTAGCGGGAGGATTGGTACAGATACGCAGTATTTT.

Worth noting for this clone: This specimen includes other DNA sequences encoding the same CDR3. This rearrangement joins TRBV5-1 to TRBJ2-7; TRBD1 or TRBD2 may be the D gene (5 bases each). Germline values: CDR1 SGHRS, CDR2 YFSETQ. The CDR3 is made up of 13 amino acids. V lost 4 bases to trimming and J lost 1 base, with 9 bases between them. The CDR3 loop is CASSRDGSYEQYF. CDR3 nucleotide sequence: TGCGCCAGCAGCCGGGACGGATCCTACGAGCAGTACTTC.

This clone was observed once. This sequence joins TRBV5-1 and TRBJ2-7, with D possibly matching TRBD2 (5 bases). Germline V CDR1 and CDR2: SGHRS, YFSETQ. The V end was cut by 0 bases, the J end by 3 bases, with 31 bases between. CDR3 length equals 21 residues. CDR3: CASSLDNPRIGSTRGGYEQYF. The CDR3 DNA follows: TGCGCCAGCAGCTTGGACAACCCTCGCATCGGGTCCACGAGAGGAGGCTACGAGCAGTACTTC.

Turning to this clone: Other DNA sequences within the sample encode an identical CDR3. The chain has TRBV6-5 and TRBJ1-3; no reliable D call. Trimming removed 6 bases at V and 3 bases at J, with 9 bases between. The CDR3 extends over 13 amino acids. Germline lookup yields CDR1 MNHEY and CDR2 SVGAGI. The CDR3 reads CASSRTGGNTIYF. The CDR3 nucleotides read TGTGCCAGCAGCCGGACGGGTGGAAACACCATATATTTT.

The V call is TRBV29-1, the J call TRBJ1-1; 7 bases match TRBD1. Looked up from germline, CDR1 is SQVTM and CDR2 is ANQGSEA. V gave up 7 bases and J gave up 1 base; unmatched junction bases: 9. The CDR3 has 14 residues. CDR3 in DNA: TGCAGCGGAGGGACAGCCCTAGGGAACACTGAAGCTTTCTTT. Amino acid sequence: CSGGTALGNTEAFF.

The DNA of the CDR3 is TGTGCCAGCAGCTTAAAGACAGGGCCCCCCTACGAGCAGTACTTC. This sequence encodes CASSLKTGPPYEQYF. The chain has TRBV7-2 and TRBJ2-7; TRBD1 matches at 7 bases. The CDR3 is made up of 15 amino acids. Trimming at V came to 2 bases and at J to 2 bases, leaving 6 bases not matched to a gene. CDR1 and CDR2 from the germline V gene are SGHTA and FQGNSA. Based on the CDR3 plus reference TRBV7-2 and TRBJ2-7, the full variable domain is GAGVSQSPSNKVTEKGKDVELRCDPISGHTALYWYRQSLGQGLEFLIYFQGNSAPDKSGLPSDRFSAERTGGSVSTLTIQRTQQEDSAVYLCASSLKTGPPYEQYFGPGTRLTVT.

This chain connects TRBV27 to TRBJ2-3; TRBD2 aligns across 8 bases. CDR1 MNHEY and CDR2 SMNVEV come from the germline V gene (reference sequence). With 4 bases clipped from V and 2 bases from J, the junction kept 8 bases outside the gene matches. This CDR3 is built from 16 residues. In DNA, the CDR3 is TGTGCCAGCAGTTCTTTAGCGGGAAAACACACAGATACGCAGTATTTT. Protein: CASSSLAGKHTDTQYF.

As concerns this clone: This sample also contains other DNA sequences that code for the same CDR3. This rearrangement joins TRBV6-1 to TRBJ1-1; 11 bases are a match to TRBD1. The CDR3 consists of 14 residues. With V trimmed by 4 bases and J by 4 bases, 2 bases remained unmatched. CDR1 and CDR2 (germline): MNHNS, SASEGT. The CDR3 DNA sequence: TGTGCCAGCAGTGCGGGACAGGGGGGCACTGAAGCTTTCTTT. Residues: CASSAGQGGTEAFF.

This chain joins TRBV7-2 and TRBJ2-5; D is undetermined. CDR1 is SGHTA, CDR2 FQGNSA, per germline. With 4 bases removed from V and 1 base from J, the gap between germline ends came to 4 bases. The CDR3 loop spans 12 amino acids. CDR3 bases: TGTGCCAGCAGCTATAGCCAAGAGACCCAGTACTTC. This codes for CASSYSQETQYF.

The rearrangement links TRBV29-1 to TRBJ1-1; 7 nucleotides line up with TRBD1. J gave up 11 bases and V 6 bases, and 9 bases lay outside the gene matches. CDR1 and CDR2 from the germline V gene are SQVTM and ANQGSEA. The length of the CDR3 is 11 residues. CDR3 in DNA: TGCAGCGTCAGCGACAGGGCGAGGGCTTTCTTT. As protein: CSVSDRARAFF.

The rearrangement links TRBV28 to TRBJ2-3, with a weak D call TRBD2 (6 bases). This CDR3 has 16 amino acids. Germline V gene sequence: CDR1 MDHEN, CDR2 SYDVKM. Trimming cost V 1 base and J 2 bases, with 13 bases left between them. The CDR3 coding sequence is TGTGCCAGCAGTTTATTCCCCGGAGGGACCACAGATACGCAGTATTTT. This encodes CASSLFPGGTTDTQYF.

V usage is TRBV7-6 and J usage is TRBJ2-4, with D possibly called TRBD1 or TRBD2 (6 bases each). Trimming took off 5 bases at V and 8 bases at J, with 16 bases between the two ends. The germline V gene has CDR1 SGHVS and CDR2 FNYEAQ. This CDR3 is built from 14 residues. CDR3 nucleotide sequence: TGTGCCAGCAGCCCTAGGGGGGCCGGGGACATTCAGTACTTC. As protein: CASSPRGAGDIQYF.

The sample holds a few counts of this clone. The sample holds other DNA sequences that translate to the same CDR3. This sequence joins TRBV18 and TRBJ2-7; weak D call: TRBD1 (6 bases). The germline V and J ends were trimmed by 6 bases and 0 bases, with 12 bases remaining between them. Germline V gene sequence: CDR1 KGHSH, CDR2 LQKENI. The CDR3 is 14 amino acids. CDR3 DNA sequence: TGTGCCAGCTCTCAAGGGACATCCTCCTACGAGCAGTACTTC. Protein product: CASSQGTSSYEQYF.

Ten or more counts support this clone. V is TRBV2 and J is TRBJ2-5; 11 nucleotides line up with TRBD2. Germline assignment: CDR1 SNHLY and CDR2 FYNNEI. The V segment lost 3 bases and the J segment 3 bases; nucleotides outside the gene matches: 0. There are 14 residues in the CDR3. This CDR3 is CASSDSGREETQYF. The CDR3 DNA reads TGTGCCAGCAGTGATAGCGGGAGGGAAGAGACCCAGTACTTC.

The chain couples TRBV25-1 to TRBJ1-1; the D is unclear. The CDR3 is made up of 13 amino acids. V was cut by 3 bases and J by 1 base, with 6 bases left in between. Germline CDR1 reads MGHDK; CDR2 reads SYGVNS. The CDR3 bases are TGTGCCAGCAGTGACTTCGGGAACACTGAAGCTTTCTTT. Translation: CASSDFGNTEAFF.

The genes are TRBV4-2 and TRBJ1-4, with D uncertain. This CDR3 region has 16 residues. Trimming pared 6 bases from V and 1 base from J, leaving 15 bases between. The germline V gene has CDR1 LGHNA and CDR2 YNFKEQ. The DNA of the CDR3 is TGTGCCAGCAGTCGAACGAACCTTAAAACTAATGAAAAACTGTTTTTT. It yields the protein CASSRTNLKTNEKLFF.

The gene calls are TRBV29-1 and TRBJ1-1; D gene ambiguous. In germline, CDR1 is SQVTM, CDR2 ANQGSEA. Trimming pared 4 bases from V and 5 bases from J, leaving 5 bases between. The CDR3 totals 10 residues. This CDR3 reads CSVAGTEAFF. The CDR3, as DNA: TGCAGCGTTGCAGGTACTGAAGCTTTCTTT.

A word on this clone: The sample has other DNA sequences that encode this CDR3 too. The V call is TRBV28, the J call TRBJ2-1, with 7 bases fitting TRBD1. V dropped 5 bases and J dropped 6; count of bases not matched to a gene: 4. Per the germline V gene, CDR1 is MDHEN and CDR2 is SYDVKM. The CDR3 length is 13 residues. In nucleotides, the CDR3 is TGTGCCAGCAGTACAACAGGGGTCAATGAGCAGTTCTTC. It codes for CASSTTGVNEQFF.

The genes are TRBV19 and TRBJ1-2, with unresolved D. Trimming removed 6 bases at V and 4 bases at J, with 9 bases between. CDR1 is LNHDA and CDR2 is SQIVND in the germline V gene (reference sequence). CDR3 length equals 12 residues. DNA for the CDR3: TGTGCCAGTAGGCCTCGTGGCTATGGCTACACCTTC. Protein: CASRPRGYGYTF.

The chain combines TRBV4-1 with TRBJ1-5; D is possibly TRBD1 (5 bases). CDR1 is MGHRA, CDR2 YSYEKL, per germline. CDR3 length equals 15 residues. Trimming stripped 3 bases from V and 9 bases from J, with 18 bases between. CDR3 nucleotide sequence: TGCGCCAGCAGCCAGGGAGGGACGCCGACTTTGCCCCAGCATTTT. This translates into CASSQGGTPTLPQHF.

The CDR3 DNA sequence: TGTGCCAGCAGTTTGTGGGAGAAAGGAGGAGAGACCCAGTACTTC. Amino acids: CASSLWEKGGETQYF. The chain joins TRBV28 to TRBJ2-5; a weak D match, TRBD2 (5 bases). This CDR3 has 15 amino acids. Germline V gives CDR1 MDHEN, CDR2 SYDVKM. V was pared by 3 bases and J by 4 bases, with 15 bases between.

V and J are TRBV19 and TRBJ2-5, with 7 bases fitting TRBD1. CDR1 LNHDA and CDR2 SQIVND come from the germline V gene (reference sequence). The CDR3 is made up of 15 amino acids. The J segment lost 3 bases and the V segment lost 3 bases, leaving 7 bases of the junction unmatched. DNA for the CDR3: TGTGCCAGTAGTATCGTGGGCCAGGGGGAAGAGACCCAGTACTTC. Its protein is CASSIVGQGEETQYF.

The chain joins TRBV7-3 to TRBJ2-3, with a weak D call TRBD2 (6 bases). The CDR3 runs to 14 residues. Deletions cut 2 bases from V and 3 bases from J, with 9 bases between. Germline loops: CDR1 SGHTA, CDR2 FQGTGA. For the CDR3, the DNA is TGTGCCAGCAGCTTATATGCGGGGACAGATACGCAGTATTTT. It codes for CASSLYAGTDTQYF.